The 17 T cell receptor beta chains given below trace back to one sample, sequenced in a study of T cells in Graves' hyperthyroidism and ophthalmopathy. Amplification targeted TCR beta CDR3 regions from RNA transcripts. The HTBI primer set drove a first-round RT-PCR of the TCR CDR3. TCRdb re-called the multiplex PCR reads through MiXCR, storing one row per CDR3 protein. Of around 800,000 distinct CDR3 sequences in the sample, 38% are singletons; the top ten hold 8.9%. Sequencing input: blood. These receptor sequences come from a man between 18 and 29 years old with Graves' hyperthyroidism.

This clonotype was seen a handful of times. The chain couples TRBV7-9 to TRBJ2-7; a possible D gene is TRBD2 (5 bases). V was clipped by 4 bases and J by 4 bases, with 20 bases between them. Germline V gene sequence: CDR1 SEHNR, CDR2 FQNEAQ (reference sequence). This CDR3 region has 16 residues. CDR3 loop: CASSYSELRDPYEQYF. The DNA of the CDR3 is TGTGCCAGCAGCTATTCCGAGTTACGGGATCCTTACGAGCAGTACTTC.

This chain uses TRBV14 with TRBJ1-2; D call uncertain. Trimming stripped 4 bases from V and 7 bases from J, with 13 bases between. Germline assignment: CDR1 SGHDN and CDR2 FVKESK. This CDR3 has 13 residues. The CDR3 region has the DNA TGTGCCAGCAGCCCTTTCAGAGACGGTGGCTACACCTTC. Protein: CASSPFRDGGYTF.

The rearrangement links TRBV3-1 to TRBJ1-2; D possibly corresponds to TRBD1 (6 bases). CDR3 length equals 15 residues. From germline, CDR1 is LGHDT and CDR2 YNNKEL (reference sequence). Trimming removed 3 bases from V and 7 bases from J, with 18 bases in between. The CDR3 DNA follows: TGTGCCAGCAGCCACGTGACAGGCGGCTCTCGTGGCTACACCTTC. This codes for CASSHVTGGSRGYTF.

V and J are TRBV7-2 and TRBJ2-7; TRBD2 is a possible D gene (5 bases). The CDR3 length is 15 residues. Trimming shortened V by 1 base and J by 0 bases, and 10 bases separated the two germline ends. Per germline, CDR1 SGHTA and CDR2 FQGNSA. DNA for the CDR3: TGTGCCAGCAGCTTAGGCCCCGGGATCTCCTACGAGCAGTACTTC. The encoded protein is CASSLGPGISYEQYF.

Points on this clonotype: Without the conserved terminal phenylalanine or tryptophan, this CDR3 likely stems from a read error. It is unclear where the CDR3 begins or ends on the DNA, so no DNA is shown, and the CDR3 is as TCRdb lists it. This chain joins TRBV7-6 and TRBJ1-6. Germline loops: CDR1 SGHVS, CDR2 FNYEAQ. Termini included, the CDR3 measures 8 amino acids. CDR3 sequence: CASSSPST.

V usage is TRBV7-3 and J usage is TRBJ1-4; 12 bases align to TRBD1. This CDR3 has 18 amino acids. The J segment lost 10 bases and the V segment lost 6 bases, leaving 18 bases of the junction unmatched. CDR1 and CDR2 from the germline V gene are SGHTA and FQGTGA. CDR3 DNA: TGTGCCAGCAGTAAAACCGGGACAGGGGGCGCATCCTCGGGAAAACTGTTTTTT. Translated: CASSKTGTGGASSGKLFF. The complete variable domain, with remaining parts taken from reference TRBV7-3 and TRBJ1-4, reads GAGVSQTPSNKVTEKGKYVELRCDPISGHTALYWYRQSLGQGPEFLIYFQGTGAADDSGLPNDRFFAVRPEGSVSTLKIQRTERGDSAVYLCASSKTGTGGASSGKLFFGSGTQLSVL.

The rearrangement links TRBV10-3 to TRBJ1-1; tentatively, D is TRBD1 (5 bases). CDR1 is ENHRY, CDR2 SYGVKD, per germline. V gave up 5 bases and J gave up 11 bases, with 15 bases separating them. This CDR3 has 12 amino acids. As DNA, the CDR3 is TGTGCCATCAGTTTTAGGGGAGGGGATGCTTTCTTT. It specifies CAISFRGGDAFF.

CDR3: CASSYRSTNQPQHF. Written as DNA, the CDR3 is TGTGCCAGCAGCTATAGGAGTACTAATCAGCCCCAGCATTTT. The chain carries TRBV6-5 and TRBJ1-5; D remains ambiguous. V shed 6 bases and J shed 4 bases, with 13 bases lying between them. The CDR3 loop spans 14 amino acids. Germline V gene lookup returns CDR1 MNHEY and CDR2 SVGAGI.

The V gene is TRBV9, the J gene TRBJ1-5, with a tentative D call TRBD1 (5 bases). This CDR3 is built from 15 residues. Germline values: CDR1 SGDLS, CDR2 YYNGEE. V was trimmed by 0 bases and J by 11 bases, leaving 18 bases between them. CDR3 residues: CASSVGDSGDETQHF. The CDR3 DNA sequence: TGTGCCAGCAGCGTAGGGGATAGCGGGGACGAGACCCAGCATTTT. The full variable domain, completed using reference TRBV9 and TRBJ1-5, is DSGVTQTPKHLITATGQRVTLRCSPRSGDLSVYWYQQSLDQGLQFLIQYYNGEERAKGNILERFSAQQFPDLHSELNLSSLELGDSALYFCASSVGDSGDETQHFGDGTRLSIL.

Regarding this clonotype: The junction departs from the called germline gene at one end, perhaps through a read error. The chain employs TRBV7-8 and TRBJ2-7, with D maybe TRBD2 (6 bases). The CDR3 extends over 15 amino acids. Per the germline V gene, CDR1 is SGHVS and CDR2 is FQNEAQ. CDR3 nucleotide sequence: TGCGCCAGCAGCCAAGAGGTATCAGCGGGCTACGAGCAGTACTTC. Its translation: CASSQEVSAGYEQYF.

The chain carries TRBV20-1 and TRBJ1-1; D unclear. This CDR3 comprises 16 residues. Germline V gives CDR1 DFQATT, CDR2 SNEGSKA (reference sequence). The germline V and J ends were trimmed by 4 bases and 0 bases, with 18 bases remaining between them. CDR3: CSANFGPWTVNTEAFF. For the CDR3, the DNA is TGCAGTGCTAATTTCGGTCCCTGGACGGTGAACACTGAAGCTTTCTTT.

This clonotype was counted ten times or more. The chain joins TRBV10-3 to TRBJ1-4, with a weak D call TRBD1 (5 bases). The V gene lost 6 bases and the J gene lost 3 bases, with 17 bases spanning the gap. CDR3 size: 16 residues. Germline V lookup: CDR1 ENHRY, CDR2 SYGVKD. This chain's CDR3 is CAISERAGLANEKLFF. The CDR3 DNA sequence: TGTGCCATCAGCGAAAGGGCAGGGCTGGCTAATGAAAAACTGTTTTTT.

The V call is TRBV28, the J call TRBJ1-5; tentatively, D is TRBD1 (6 bases). Germline values: CDR1 MDHEN, CDR2 SYDVKM. V lost 9 bases, J lost 4 bases, and 22 bases lay in between. The CDR3 runs to 16 residues. CDR3 sequence reads: CASKALGQGNNQPQHF. CDR3 nucleotide sequence: TGTGCCAGTAAAGCGCTCGGTCAGGGGAATAATCAGCCCCAGCATTTT.

This rearrangement joins TRBV7-9 to TRBJ1-5; the match to TRBD1 covers 7 bases. The CDR3 length is 15 residues. V was clipped by 5 bases and J by 1 base; unmatched bases: 5. Germline V lookup: CDR1 SEHNR, CDR2 FQNEAQ (reference sequence). The CDR3 DNA reads TGTGCCAGCAGCCCCGGGGACAGCAGCAATCAGCCCCAGCATTTT. Translating it yields CASSPGDSSNQPQHF.

This clonotype has at least ten counts. This rearrangement joins TRBV2 to TRBJ1-1; 9 positions match TRBD1. Trimming at V came to 6 bases and at J to 4 bases, leaving 6 bases not matched to a gene. Looked up from germline, CDR1 is SNHLY and CDR2 is FYNNEI. The CDR3 has 14 amino acids. The CDR3 loop reads CASSDPGQGTEAFF. CDR3 in DNA: TGTGCCAGCAGCGACCCGGGACAGGGCACTGAAGCTTTCTTT.

This clonotype was counted at least ten times. The V gene is TRBV7-2, the J gene TRBJ1-6; no clear D. CDR1 is SGHTA, CDR2 FQGNSA, per germline. This CDR3 spans 12 amino acids. Trimming left V 6 bases short and J 6 bases short, with 6 bases between. CDR3 sequence (DNA): TGTGCCAGCAGGCTCACTAATTCACCCCTCCACTTT. This gives the protein CASRLTNSPLHF.

At least ten counts were recorded for this clonotype. V and J are TRBV9 and TRBJ2-2; TRBD2 matches at 10 bases. The germline V gene encodes CDR1 SGDLS and CDR2 YYNGEE. The CDR3 covers 14 residues. V gave up 6 bases and J gave up 3 bases; unmatched junction bases: 2. CDR3 in DNA: TGTGCCAGCACCGGACTAGCGGACACCGGGGAGCTGTTTTTT. Amino acid sequence: CASTGLADTGELFF.